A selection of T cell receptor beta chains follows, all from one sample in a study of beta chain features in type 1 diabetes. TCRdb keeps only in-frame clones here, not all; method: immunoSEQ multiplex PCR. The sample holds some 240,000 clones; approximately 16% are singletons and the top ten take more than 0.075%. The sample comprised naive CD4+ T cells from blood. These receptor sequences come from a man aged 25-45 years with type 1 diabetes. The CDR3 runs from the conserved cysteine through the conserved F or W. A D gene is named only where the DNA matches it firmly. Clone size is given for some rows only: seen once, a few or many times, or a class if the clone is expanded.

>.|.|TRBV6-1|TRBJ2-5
TGTGCCAGCAGCCGGGACACAGTGAGTCAAGAGACCCAGTACTTC
CASSRDTVSQETQYF
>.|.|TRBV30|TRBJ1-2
TGTGCCTGGAGGAGGCAGGACTATGGCTACACCTTC
CAWRRQDYGYTF
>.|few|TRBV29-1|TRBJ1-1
TGCAGTCTGACCCCACGGGTCGTCCCTGAAGCTTTCTTT
CSLTPRVVPEAFF
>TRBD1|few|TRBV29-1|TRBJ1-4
TGCAGCGTTGGGACAGGAGGTAGTGAAAAACTGTTTTTT
CSVGTGGSEKLFF
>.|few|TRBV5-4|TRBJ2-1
TGTGCCAGCAGCTTGGGCCCCAAGGACAGTGCCAATGAGCAGTTCTTC
CASSLGPKDSANEQFF
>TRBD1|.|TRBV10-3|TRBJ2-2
TGTGCCATCAGTGAGTCGAAGGACAGGGACACCGGGGAGCTGTTTTTT
CAISESKDRDTGELFF
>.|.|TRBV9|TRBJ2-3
TGTGCCAGCAGCCCTAGTATAGCGGCTAGCACAGATACGCAGTATTTT
CASSPSIAASTDTQYF
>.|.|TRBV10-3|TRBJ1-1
TGTGCCATCAGTAAAGCCATGAACACTGAAGCTTTCTTT
CAISKAMNTEAFF
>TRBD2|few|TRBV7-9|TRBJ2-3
TGTGCCAGCAGCTCCTTAGCGGGAGCGACAGATACGCAGTATTTT
CASSSLAGATDTQYF
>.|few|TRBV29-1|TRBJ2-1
TGCAGCGTTGAAGAGGGCGGCAATGAGCAGTTCTTC
CSVEEGGNEQFF
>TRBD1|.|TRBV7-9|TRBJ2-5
TGTGCCAGCAGCTTACGACAGGGGGCAGGAGAGACCCAGTACTTC
CASSLRQGAGETQYF
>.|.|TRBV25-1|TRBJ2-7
TGTGCCAGCAGTGTCTCCTACGAGCAGTACTTC
CASSVSYEQYF
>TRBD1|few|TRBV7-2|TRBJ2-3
TGTGCCAGCAGCGCCACGACAGGGGGCAGGACAGATACGCAGTATTTT
CASSATTGGRTDTQYF
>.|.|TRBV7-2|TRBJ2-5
TGTGCCAGCAGCTTACCAGGGTCCCAAGAGACCCAGTACTTC
CASSLPGSQETQYF
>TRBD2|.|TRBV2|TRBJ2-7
TGTGCCAGCATCGGACTAGCGGGAGTTGGCCGGCAGTACTTC
CASIGLAGVGRQYF
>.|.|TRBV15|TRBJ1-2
TGTGCCACCAGCACTCAGGAGAACTATGGCTACACCTTC
CATSTQENYGYTF
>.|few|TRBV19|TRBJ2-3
TGTGCCAGTAGTATAGGAAGGCCAGATACGCAGTATTTT
CASSIGRPDTQYF
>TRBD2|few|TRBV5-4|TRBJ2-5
TGTGCCAGCGGGGGGACTAGCGGTAAAGAGACCCAGTACTTC
CASGGTSGKETQYF
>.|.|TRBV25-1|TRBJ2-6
TGTGCCAGCAGTGACCTGGGAACCTCTGGGGCCAACGTCCTGACTTTC
CASSDLGTSGANVLTF
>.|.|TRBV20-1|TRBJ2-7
TGCAGTGCTGGGTCCGCCACCGAGCAGTACTTC
CSAGSATEQYF
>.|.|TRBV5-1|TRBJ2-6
TGCGCCAGCAGCTCACCCCGAGGGAGCTCTGGGGCCAACGTCCTGACTTTC
CASSSPRGSSGANVLTF
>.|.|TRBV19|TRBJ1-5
TGTGCCAGTAGTATAGGCGGGAGTAGCAATCAGCCCCAGCATTTT
CASSIGGSSNQPQHF